This T cell receptor beta chain was recovered during a study of T-cell memory formation after mild COVID-19. Study-wide results and limits: Cross-reactive memory appears to have joined, as suggested by some responding clones showing up in pre-infection memory.

With regard to this clonotype: The antigen remains undetermined.

TCRdb re-analysed the 5' RACE reads in MiXCR, keeping a single row per CDR3 protein. The data hold roughly 130,000 distinct CDR3 sequences, with more than 15% observed a single time. Trimming stripped 5 bases from V and 7 bases from J, with 14 bases between. There are 14 residues in the CDR3. Germline V gene sequence: CDR1 SGHTA, CDR2 FQGTGA. Material for sequencing was PBMCs or a T cell subset sorted from them (not recorded which). The receptor was isolated from a young man who had mild COVID-19 (a few samples of this study predate the infection). Cell type and time point are not known. V and J are TRBV7-3 and TRBJ2-2, with unresolved D. The CDR3 is CASSPISGGGELFF. CDR3 DNA: TGTGCCAGCAGCCCGATCTCGGGCGGCGGGGAGCTGTTTTTT.